A single sample is the source of the 22 T cell receptor beta chains below, sequenced in a study of blood T cells in healthy people across ages. Alongside a J-beta primer mix, a sample-barcoded 5' primer served in a second PCR lasting roughly 6 to 12 cycles. TCRdb independently ran MiXCR on the 5' RACE reads; one entry per CDR3 protein. This sample has some 1.4 million distinct CDR3 sequences, with about 40% found just once. The source material was blood. The source is a young woman in good health.

The rearrangement uses TRBV2 and TRBJ1-2; TRBD1 might be the D (6 bases). The germline V gene has CDR1 SNHLY and CDR2 FYNNEI. Trimming removed 2 bases from V and 8 bases from J, with 6 bases in between. The CDR3 contains 11 residues. CDR3 amino acids: CASSETGGYTF. The CDR3 DNA sequence: TGTGCCAGCAGTGAAACAGGGGGCTACACCTTC.

The V gene is TRBV25-1, the J gene TRBJ2-7; TRBD1 might be the D (6 bases). The J call may be faulty, since TRBJ2-4 better matches the DNA end. The CDR3 loop spans 13 amino acids. Per the germline V gene, CDR1 is MGHDK and CDR2 is SYGVNS. For the CDR3, the DNA is TGTGCCAGCAGTGAATATCAGGGGAGCATTCAGTACTTC. Translated, it gives CASSEYQGSIQYF.

About this clonotype: One end of the junction does not line up with germline, which may come from a read error. The CDR3 reads CASTLPQGGNEKPFF. CDR3 bases: TGTGCCAGCACCCTTCCACAGGGAGGCAATGAAAAACCGTTTTTT. The rearrangement joins TRBV6-1 to TRBJ1-4; a possible D gene is TRBD1 (6 bases). The CDR3 totals 15 residues. CDR1 and CDR2 (germline): MNHNS, SASEGT.

Points on this clonotype: Compared with germline, one end of the junction differs, possibly owing to a read error. This chain connects TRBV13 to TRBJ2-1, with 8 bases matching TRBD1. Germline assignment: CDR1 PRHDT and CDR2 FYEKMQ (reference sequence). This CDR3 is built from 16 residues. CDR3 nucleotide sequence: TGTGCCAACAGCTTAGACGGACAGGGCCCCTACAATGAGCAGTTCTTC. Protein sequence: CANSLDGQGPYNEQFF.

This chain connects TRBV4-2 to TRBJ1-5, with 9 bases that match TRBD1. CDR1 and CDR2 (germline): LGHNA, YNFKEQ. The V gene end was trimmed by 6 bases and the J gene end by 0 bases; junction bases not matched to a gene: 9. The CDR3 is 17 residues long. The CDR3 DNA sequence: TGTGCCAGCAGACCGGGACAGGGAAGATATAGCAATCAGCCCCAGCATTTT. Protein: CASRPGQGRYSNQPQHF.

The chain has TRBV9 and TRBJ2-1, with D uncertain. Germline V gene lookup returns CDR1 SGDLS and CDR2 YYNGEE. V was pared by 3 bases and J by 5 bases, with 6 bases between. The length of the CDR3 is 12 residues. In nucleotides, the CDR3 is TGTGCCAGCAGCGCCGGAAACAATGAGCAGTTCTTC. It translates to CASSAGNNEQFF.

This clonotype was counted between two and nine times. This chain joins TRBV7-8 and TRBJ2-3; no definite D call. Germline assignment: CDR1 SGHVS and CDR2 FQNEAQ. Trimming removed 2 bases from V and 5 bases from J, with 11 bases in between. The CDR3 runs 14 residues. CDR3 residues: CASSLQGNEDTQYF. CDR3 DNA: TGTGCCAGCAGCTTACAAGGAAATGAAGATACGCAGTATTTT.

The rearrangement uses TRBV20-1 and TRBJ1-5; D is unresolved. The CDR3 runs 14 residues. Deletions cut 3 bases from V and 5 bases from J, with 14 bases between. Germline V gives CDR1 DFQATT, CDR2 SNEGSKA (reference sequence). The CDR3 protein is CSASESRRDQPQHF. The CDR3, as DNA: TGCAGTGCTAGTGAGTCCCGGCGCGATCAGCCCCAGCATTTT.

This chain uses TRBV18 with TRBJ1-1, with 8 bases identical to TRBD1. The junction had 6 bases not matched to a gene; V was cut back by 6 bases and J by 9 bases. CDR1 and CDR2 from the germline V gene are KGHSH and LQKENI. CDR3 size: 12 residues. CDR3 in DNA: TGTGCCAGCTCCACAGGGGGAACTAAAGCTTTCTTT. It codes for CASSTGGTKAFF.

The chain recombines TRBV10-3 with TRBJ1-4; D uncertain. CDR3 length: 13 amino acids. Germline assignment: CDR1 ENHRY and CDR2 SYGVKD. V was clipped by 7 bases and J by 7 bases, with 13 bases between them. CDR3 loop: CAIKDATGEKLFF. The DNA for the CDR3 is TGTGCCATCAAGGATGCCACTGGTGAAAAACTGTTTTTT.

This clonotype appeared a few times. The chain recombines TRBV7-9 with TRBJ2-5; D is uncertain. Per the germline V gene, CDR1 is SEHNR and CDR2 is FQNEAQ (reference sequence). Between the trimmed V and J ends, which lost 9 bases and 2 bases, there was a span of 10 bases. This CDR3 is 12 amino acids long. The CDR3: CASTLEQETQYF. CDR3 bases: TGTGCCAGTACGCTTGAGCAAGAGACCCAGTACTTC.

This clonotype appeared a few times. The chain has TRBV27 and TRBJ2-7; D uncertain. The V end lost 3 bases, the J end lost 5 bases, and 5 bases lay between the germline ends. Germline values: CDR1 MNHEY, CDR2 SMNVEV (reference sequence). The CDR3 extends over 11 amino acids. DNA for the CDR3: TGTGCCAGCAGTTTCCACGACGAGCAGTACTTC. As protein: CASSFHDEQYF.

The V gene is TRBV6-1, the J gene TRBJ2-1, with TRBD1 matching over 7 bases. V trimming: 7 bases; J trimming: 5 bases; junction bases outside the gene matches: 8. From germline, CDR1 is MNHNS and CDR2 SASEGT. The CDR3 has 14 residues. The DNA for the CDR3 is TGTGCCAGCATTTCCGGGACAGTCAACAATGAGCAGTTCTTC. Encoded protein: CASISGTVNNEQFF.

This clonotype was detected a few times. The chain employs TRBV6-1 and TRBJ2-2; TRBD2 aligns across 8 bases. Germline V gives CDR1 MNHNS, CDR2 SASEGT. CDR3 size: 16 residues. Trimming removed 3 bases from V and 7 bases from J; junction bases left unmatched: 10. CDR3 amino acids: CASSDSGTVVVGELFF. The CDR3 coding sequence is TGTGCCAGCAGTGATAGCGGGACCGTGGTAGTCGGGGAGCTGTTTTTT.

This rearrangement joins TRBV12-3 or TRBV12-4 to TRBJ2-2; the D gene is possibly TRBD1 (5 bases). Trimming removed 5 bases at V and 4 bases at J, with 8 bases between. This CDR3 comprises 13 residues. The CDR3 sequence is CASSDDSTGELFF. CDR3 coding DNA: TGTGCCAGCAGTGACGACAGCACCGGGGAGCTGTTTTTT.

This chain connects TRBV10-2 to TRBJ1-1; D remains unclear. Germline CDR1 and CDR2: WSHSY and SAAADI. V was trimmed by 2 bases and J by 4 bases, leaving 8 bases between them. CDR3 size: 13 residues. The CDR3 here is CASSEGLRTEAFF. In DNA, the CDR3 is TGCGCCAGCAGTGAGGGACTGCGCACTGAAGCTTTCTTT.

This chain connects TRBV11-2 to TRBJ2-7, with D perhaps TRBD2 (5 bases). CDR1 and CDR2 from the germline V gene are SGHAT and FQNNGV. The CDR3 covers 13 residues. V was trimmed by 5 bases and J by 1 base, leaving 9 bases between them. The CDR3 bases are TGTGCCAGCAGCGCTCGGAGGTCCTACGAGCAGTACTTC. It specifies CASSARRSYEQYF.

This clonotype showed up just a few times. CDR3: CASSNSWQMGPYEQYF. DNA for the CDR3: TGTGCCAGCAGTAATTCTTGGCAGATGGGCCCCTACGAGCAGTACTTC. V is TRBV25-1 and J is TRBJ2-7; D is uncertain. CDR1 and CDR2 from the germline V gene are MGHDK and SYGVNS. The CDR3 sequence is 16 residues long. The ends were cut back, 5 bases at V and 2 bases at J, with 19 bases in the middle.

The chain recombines TRBV11-2 with TRBJ2-5, with D perhaps matching TRBD1 (5 bases). The DNA end is a closer match to TRBJ2-7, so the J assignment may be wrong. Germline CDR1 and CDR2: SGHAT and FQNNGV. The CDR3 is made up of 13 amino acids. CDR3 loop: CASSLGQGHEQYF. The DNA of the CDR3 is TGTGCCAGCAGCTTAGGTCAGGGCCACGAGCAGTACTTC.

This clonotype showed up just a few times. The gene calls are TRBV5-1 and TRBJ1-1; D uncertain. Germline V gene data show CDR1 as SGHRS and CDR2 as YFSETQ. CDR3 length: 16 amino acids. Trimming shortened V by 0 bases and J by 0 bases, and 12 bases separated the two germline ends. CDR3 sequence: CASSLVYATLNTEAFF. The DNA of the CDR3 is TGCGCCAGCAGCTTGGTTTATGCGACCTTGAACACTGAAGCTTTCTTT.

V gene TRBV10-2 combines with J gene TRBJ1-1; D is unresolved. CDR1 WSHSY and CDR2 SAAADI come from the germline V gene. The length of the CDR3 is 13 residues. Trimming took 2 bases from V and 1 from J, leaving 5 bases between them. The CDR3 is CASSENRNTEAFF. CDR3 nucleotides: TGCGCCAGCAGTGAGAATAGGAACACTGAAGCTTTCTTT.

For this clonotype: At one boundary the junction diverges from the germline segment, which might be a read error. The genes are TRBV3-1 and TRBJ1-2; 7 nucleotides line up with TRBD1. In germline, CDR1 is LGHDT, CDR2 YNNKEL (reference sequence). CDR3 length equals 15 residues. The CDR3 is CASSPGQVLSYGYTF. The CDR3 region has the DNA TGTGCCAGCAGCCCAGGACAGGTCCTATCCTATGGCTATACCTTC.